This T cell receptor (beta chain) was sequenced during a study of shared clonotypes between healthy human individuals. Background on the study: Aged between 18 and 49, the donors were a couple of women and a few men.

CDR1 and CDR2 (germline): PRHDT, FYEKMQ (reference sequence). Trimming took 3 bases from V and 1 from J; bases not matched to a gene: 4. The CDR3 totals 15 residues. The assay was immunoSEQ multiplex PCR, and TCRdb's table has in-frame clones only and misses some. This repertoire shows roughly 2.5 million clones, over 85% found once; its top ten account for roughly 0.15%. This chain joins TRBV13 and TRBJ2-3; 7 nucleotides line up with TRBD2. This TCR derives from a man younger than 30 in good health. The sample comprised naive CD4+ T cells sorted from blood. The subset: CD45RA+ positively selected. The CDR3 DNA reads TGTGCCAGCAGCTTTGTCCTAGCGGGCACAGATACGCAGTATTTT. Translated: CASSFVLAGTDTQYF.